These 27 T cell receptor beta chains came from one sample sequenced in a study of OX40 agonist ivuxolimab in advanced cancers. Libraries were made using the immunoSEQ multiplex PCR assay. TCRdb obtained this table from immuneACCESS and retained in-frame rearrangements with V and J assigned. These tables miss some clones; where compared with another copy, unresolved V genes account for less than half of the shortfall, and the remainder is unexplained. For this sample there are some 58,000 clones; about 82% appear just once. Together, the top ten hold more than 1.5% of the sample. This material consisted of CD4+ or CD8+ T cells sorted from blood, taken in a trial of the OX40 agonist ivuxolimab. The receptors were gathered from an adult with an advanced solid tumor such as melanoma, head and neck, liver or kidney cancer.

The V and J genes are TRBV27 and TRBJ2-7; the match to TRBD1 covers 8 bases. The CDR3 runs 14 residues. V shed 6 bases and J 2 bases; nucleotides not matched to a gene: 6. CDR1 and CDR2 from the germline V gene are MNHEY and SMNVEV (reference sequence). CDR3 coding DNA: TGTGCCAGCAGACAGACAGGGGACGCCTACGAGCAGTACGTC. Its translation: CASRQTGDAYEQYV.

The chain carries TRBV7-9 and TRBJ2-1, with 11 bases identical to TRBD2. Trimming removed 5 bases from V and 4 bases from J; junction bases left unmatched: 10. CDR3 length equals 17 residues. Germline assignment: CDR1 SEHNR and CDR2 FQNEAQ (reference sequence). CDR3 amino acids: CASSPRGLAGAYNEQFF. The CDR3 coding sequence is TGTGCCAGCAGCCCAAGAGGACTAGCGGGCGCATACAATGAGCAGTTCTTC.

The rearrangement joins TRBV7-8 to TRBJ2-3; the D is unclear. CDR3 length equals 15 residues. The germline CDR1 and CDR2 sequences are SGHVS and FQNEAQ. The germline V and J ends were trimmed by 7 bases and 1 base, with 15 bases remaining between them. The DNA for the CDR3 is TGTGCCAGCATCCAATTCCGGGTCGGCACAGATACGCAGTATTTT. Residues: CASIQFRVGTDTQYF.

The V gene is TRBV28, the J gene TRBJ1-1, with D hard to call. The CDR3 spans 13 residues. Germline CDR1 reads MDHEN; CDR2 reads SYDVKM. Between the trimmed V and J ends, which lost 5 bases and 2 bases, there was a span of 9 bases. The CDR3 nucleotides are TGTGCCAGCAGTCCAGACATTAACACTGAAGCTTTCTTT. Its protein product is CASSPDINTEAFF.

The genes are TRBV15 and TRBJ1-3; D not resolved. The CDR3 length is 15 residues. V dropped 7 bases and J dropped 0 bases, with 13 bases sitting between them. CDR1 LNHNV and CDR2 YYDKDF come from the germline V gene (reference sequence). CDR3 amino acids: CATTYDGLSGNTIYF. The CDR3 region has the DNA TGTGCCACCACATACGACGGACTCTCTGGAAACACCATATATTTT.

The rearrangement uses TRBV29-1 and TRBJ2-1, with 8 bases matching TRBD2. Trimming removed 3 bases from V and 3 bases from J; junction bases left unmatched: 10. Germline CDR1 SQVTM, CDR2 ANQGSEA. This CDR3 contains 16 residues. As DNA, the CDR3 is TGCAGCGTTGAGGGAACTGGCGGGAGGCGCTACAATGAGCAGTTCTTC. It is translated as CSVEGTGGRRYNEQFF.

V usage is TRBV6-1 and J usage is TRBJ1-4, with 8 bases lining up with TRBD1. The CDR3 totals 14 residues. V lost 1 base and J lost 8; bases outside the gene matches: 3. From germline, CDR1 is MNHNS and CDR2 SASEGT. As DNA, the CDR3 is TGTGCCAGCAGTGAAGGGACAGGGTGGGAAAAACTGTTTTTT. This encodes CASSEGTGWEKLFF.

The chain joins TRBV18 to TRBJ2-1; D is possibly TRBD2 (5 bases). This CDR3 is 15 amino acids long. Germline CDR1 reads KGHSH; CDR2 reads LQKENI. With 0 bases removed from V and 6 bases from J, the gap between germline ends came to 12 bases. Here the CDR3 reads CASSPPNRAGNEQFF. The CDR3 DNA follows: TGTGCCAGCTCACCACCCAATAGGGCGGGCAATGAGCAGTTCTTC.

The chain couples TRBV5-1 to TRBJ2-5; D not resolved. The germline V and J ends were trimmed by 5 bases and 5 bases, with 4 bases remaining between them. The germline V gene has CDR1 SGHRS and CDR2 YFSETQ. This CDR3 has 10 residues. CDR3 loop: CASRGETQYF. The CDR3 DNA reads TGCGCCAGCAGAGGGGAGACCCAGTACTTC. Based on the CDR3 plus reference TRBV5-1 and TRBJ2-5, the full variable domain is KAGVTQTPRYLIKTRGQQVTLSCSPISGHRSVSWYQQTPGQGLQFLFEYFSETQRNKGNFPGRFSGRQFSNSRSEMNVSTLELGDSALYLCASRGETQYFGPGTRLLVL.

This chain joins TRBV5-1 and TRBJ2-1; the match to TRBD1 covers 10 bases. Per germline, CDR1 SGHRS and CDR2 YFSETQ. The V segment lost 4 bases and the J segment 4 bases; nucleotides outside the gene matches: 5. The CDR3 contains 15 residues. CDR3 loop: CASSTGTGVYNEQFF. The CDR3 DNA is TGCGCCAGCAGCACCGGGACAGGGGTTTACAATGAGCAGTTCTTC.

The chain has TRBV9 and TRBJ2-5; TRBD2 might be the D (5 bases). The CDR3 is 16 amino acids. The germline V gene has CDR1 SGDLS and CDR2 YYNGEE. Trimming pared 0 bases from V and 0 bases from J, leaving 12 bases between. The CDR3 sequence is CASSVDPTTYQETQYF. The DNA of the CDR3 is TGTGCCAGCAGCGTAGACCCGACTACTTACCAAGAGACCCAGTACTTC. Combining the CDR3 with reference TRBV9 and TRBJ2-5 gives the whole variable domain DSGVTQTPKHLITATGQRVTLRCSPRSGDLSVYWYQQSLDQGLQFLIQYYNGEERAKGNILERFSAQQFPDLHSELNLSSLELGDSALYFCASSVDPTTYQETQYFGPGTRLLVL.

This chain links TRBV7-3 with TRBJ1-1; D remains unclear. This CDR3 contains 13 residues. V was pared by 3 bases and J by 1 base, with 6 bases between. The germline gives CDR1 SGHTA, CDR2 FQGTGA. CDR3 residues: CASSLQGNTEAFF. The CDR3 DNA reads TGTGCCAGCAGCTTGCAAGGGAACACTGAAGCTTTCTTT.

There are a few counts of this clone. The chain is built from TRBV19 and TRBJ1-2; D may be TRBD1 (5 bases). This CDR3 is built from 13 residues. Germline CDR1 and CDR2: LNHDA and SQIVND (reference sequence). Trimming stripped 6 bases from V and 4 bases from J, with 12 bases between. CDR3 DNA: TGTGCCAGTAGCCCACAGGCGTTCTATGGCTACACCTTC. Translating it yields CASSPQAFYGYTF. Supplemented by reference TRBV19 and TRBJ1-2, the full variable domain reads DGGITQSPKYLFRKEGQNVTLSCEQNLNHDAMYWYRQDPGQGLRLIYYSQIVNDFQKGDIAEGYSVSREKKESFPLTVTSAQKNPTAFYLCASSPQAFYGYTFGSGTRLTVV.

The chain uses TRBV4-2 and TRBJ1-2, with D maybe TRBD1 (6 bases). This CDR3 spans 13 amino acids. CDR1 and CDR2 (germline): LGHNA, YNFKEQ. V lost 5 bases, J lost 4 bases, and 11 bases lay in between. The CDR3 nucleotides read TGTGCCAGCAGCTTACAGGGTACCTATGGCTACACCTTC. As protein: CASSLQGTYGYTF.

The V gene is TRBV19, the J gene TRBJ1-5; unclear D gene. The CDR3 sequence is 13 residues long. In germline, CDR1 is LNHDA, CDR2 SQIVND (reference sequence). Trimming removed 5 bases at V and 5 bases at J, with 10 bases between. CDR3 bases: TGTGCCAGTAGTCCCCCTCTCCATCAGCCCCAGCATTTT. Translation: CASSPPLHQPQHF.

In its sample, this clone was seen a few times. This rearrangement joins TRBV28 to TRBJ2-4; TRBD2 matches at 13 bases. Germline-derived CDR1 and CDR2 are MDHEN and SYDVKM. With 4 bases clipped from V and 7 bases from J, the junction kept 4 bases outside the gene matches. This CDR3 contains 15 residues. As DNA, the CDR3 is TGTGCCAGCAGTTCTTGGACTAGCGGGAGTAACATTCAGTACTTC. This translates into CASSSWTSGSNIQYF.

The chain links TRBV19 to TRBJ1-5; 7 bases are a match to TRBD1. Germline V gene sequence: CDR1 LNHDA, CDR2 SQIVND (reference sequence). The J segment lost 10 bases and the V segment lost 3 bases, leaving 12 bases of the junction unmatched. The CDR3 has 15 amino acids. Written as DNA, the CDR3 is TGTGCCAGTAGTATCGTACAGGGGCCGGTTCGTCCCCAGCATTTT. Translated: CASSIVQGPVRPQHF.

The chain combines TRBV2 with TRBJ1-5; D may be TRBD1 (6 bases). The CDR3 runs to 15 residues. The germline V gene has CDR1 SNHLY and CDR2 FYNNEI. Trimming cost V 2 bases and J 5 bases, with 13 bases left between them. The CDR3 here is CASSERRGQDQPQHF. In DNA, the CDR3 is TGTGCCAGCAGTGAACGGCGGGGGCAGGATCAGCCCCAGCATTTT.

The CDR3 nucleotides are TGTGCCAGCAGCTCCAGGCTACTGGGGGGTTCGGAGACCCAGTACTTC. Amino acids: CASSSRLLGGSETQYF. This sequence joins TRBV7-2 and TRBJ2-5; D is possibly TRBD2 (6 bases). From germline, CDR1 is SGHTA and CDR2 FQGNSA. Trimming shortened V by 4 bases and J by 5 bases, and 20 bases separated the two germline ends. There are 16 residues in the CDR3.

The CDR3 loop reads CSARQAYGYTF. CDR3 coding DNA: TGCAGCGCCCGACAGGCCTATGGCTACACCTTC. V is TRBV29-1 and J is TRBJ1-2; a possible D gene is TRBD1 (6 bases). Germline CDR1 is SQVTM and CDR2 is ANQGSEA. V was pared by 7 bases and J by 4 bases, with 10 bases between. The CDR3 contains 11 residues.

V usage is TRBV5-1 and J usage is TRBJ2-7, with a tentative D call TRBD1 (6 bases). Germline CDR1 is SGHRS and CDR2 is YFSETQ. V lost 0 bases and J 0 bases, leaving 7 bases between the germline ends. The CDR3 totals 14 residues. In DNA, the CDR3 is TGCGCCAGCAGCTTGGCAGGGGCCTCCTACGAGCAGTACGTC. As protein: CASSLAGASYEQYV.

J is TRBJ2-3 and V is TRBV2; 10 bases map to TRBD2. This CDR3 spans 15 amino acids. Germline V CDR1 and CDR2: SNHLY, FYNNEI. The V and J ends lost 6 bases and 2 bases, in that order; junction bases with no gene match: 5. Written as DNA, the CDR3 is TGTGCCAGCAGCCCGACTAGCGGGCTCACAGATACGCAGTATTTT. It encodes CASSPTSGLTDTQYF. Supplemented by reference TRBV2 and TRBJ2-3, the full variable domain reads EPEVTQTPSHQVTQMGQEVILRCVPISNHLYFYWYRQILGQKVEFLVSFYNNEISEKSEIFDDQFSVERPDGSNFTLKIRSTKLEDSAMYFCASSPTSGLTDTQYFGPGTRLTVL.

The V and J genes are TRBV5-1 and TRBJ2-3; D is unclear. Trimming removed 0 bases from V and 4 bases from J, with 3 bases in between. The CDR3 covers 12 residues. CDR1 and CDR2 from the germline V gene are SGHRS and YFSETQ. CDR3 protein: CASSLAPDTQYF. Here the CDR3 DNA reads TGCGCCAGCAGCTTGGCCCCAGATACGCAGTATTTT.

This chain links TRBV7-8 with TRBJ2-1; 7 bases fit TRBD2. V lost 4 bases to trimming and J lost 5 bases; unmatched junction nucleotides: 17. The CDR3 is made up of 18 amino acids. Germline V gives CDR1 SGHVS, CDR2 FQNEAQ. CDR3 coding DNA: TGTGCCAGCAGCTACGGGAATTATGGGAGGGATAAGAACAATGAGCAGTTCTTC. Amino acids: CASSYGNYGRDKNNEQFF.

The V call is TRBV5-1, the J call TRBJ2-1; 9 bases map to TRBD2. The CDR3 sequence is 15 residues long. Germline V gene sequence: CDR1 SGHRS, CDR2 YFSETQ. V shed 4 bases and J 8 bases; nucleotides not matched to a gene: 10. CDR3 DNA: TGCGCCAGCAGCCCAAGGGTTAGCGGGAGCCATGAGCAGTTCTTC. Protein: CASSPRVSGSHEQFF.

The chain joins TRBV7-8 to TRBJ2-4; no clear D. The V end lost 1 base, the J end lost 1 base, and 11 bases lay between the germline ends. The germline CDR1 and CDR2 sequences are SGHVS and FQNEAQ. The CDR3 has 16 amino acids. The CDR3 DNA sequence: TGTGCCAGCAGCTTAGTGGCAGGTTCGGCCAAAAACATTCAGTACTTC. This encodes CASSLVAGSAKNIQYF.

This clone was counted only a few times. The chain carries TRBV7-2 and TRBJ2-3; D is tentatively TRBD1 or TRBD2 (5 bases each). The V end was cut by 6 bases, the J end by 5 bases, with 15 bases between. The germline gives CDR1 SGHTA, CDR2 FQGNSA. The CDR3 runs to 14 residues. The CDR3 protein is CASRGDQGLDTQYF. CDR3 DNA: TGTGCCAGCAGGGGGGACCAGGGTTTAGATACGCAGTATTTT.